This T cell receptor (beta chain) was documented in a study of CD8 T cells in Susac syndrome. About this clonotype: Antigen specificity is unknown.

V lost 5 bases, J lost 4 bases, and 9 bases lay in between. Germline lookup yields CDR1 PRHDT and CDR2 FYEKMQ (reference sequence). The length of the CDR3 is 14 residues. Study conclusions and caveats: Only a relatively small number of individuals were included in the TCR sequencing and HLA analysis.

TEMRA cells were enriched by FACS, while CD8+ and CD4+ T cells were obtained through a negative isolation that was performed magnetically. Random-hexamer reverse transcription was applied to about 0.45 to 1 ug RNA. Coverage of TCR beta CDR3 amplification by immunoSEQ multiplex PCR extended to 54 Vbeta and 13 Jbeta. Using its own MiXCR run on the immunoSEQ multiplex PCR reads, TCRdb lists one record per CDR3 protein. The data show over 150,000 distinct CDR3 sequences, 80% to 95% seen once. Sequencing was carried out using CD4+ T cells from PBMCs. The chain combines TRBV13 with TRBJ1-6; D uncertain. The source of this sequence is a human donor with multiple sclerosis. The CDR3 coding sequence is TGTGCCAGCAGCGAAGCAGCATATAATTCACCCCTCCACTTT. Residues: CASSEAAYNSPLHF.